This TCR beta chain emerged from a study of blood T cell repertoires in COVID-19. Study as a whole: From T cells, B-cell-depleted T cells, or PBMCs came the material, which was cDNA or gDNA.

Participants, about 18 to 100 years old, spanned 25 or so US areas. Clinical history reported by participants formed the basis on which cohorts were assigned. Sequencing was performed with immunoSEQ multiplex PCR; in TCRdb, only in-frame clones are kept and a portion is missing. In the table there are about 200,000 clones, almost 85% of which are singletons. The germline V and J ends were trimmed by 1 base and 3 bases, with 3 bases remaining between them. The CDR3 has 12 residues. Germline-derived CDR1 and CDR2 are WSHSY and SAAADI. V and J are TRBV10-2 and TRBJ1-2; D remains ambiguous. The sample consisted of PBMCs or T cells enriched from blood (not recorded which). The clonotype originates from a man between 40 and 49 years old who had recovered from COVID-19. The CDR3 DNA is TGCGCCAGCAGTGAGTTCGACTATGGCTACACCTTC. It codes for CASSEFDYGYTF.